The 29 T cell receptor beta chains below come from one sample, sequenced in a study of cytomegalovirus exposure and HLA in healthy donors. Use of 60 Vbeta and 13 Jbeta primers characterized the PCR. Data came from immunoSEQ multiplex PCR; TCRdb stores just in-frame clones and leaves some out. The sample shows over 150,000 clones, over 75% of them seen only once. Sequenced sample: PBMCs. These receptors all stem from a woman aged 25 to 39 in good health and CMV-seronegative.

The chain has TRBV9 and TRBJ1-1; D gene ambiguous. The CDR3 covers 14 residues. The V end lost 0 bases, the J end lost 1 base, and 7 bases lay between the germline ends. Germline CDR1 and CDR2: SGDLS and YYNGEE. CDR3 nucleotides: TGTGCCAGCAGCGTAGCCGGTACGAACACTGAAGCTTTCTTT. Translation: CASSVAGTNTEAFF.

The rearrangement links TRBV27 to TRBJ1-2; 7 nucleotides match TRBD1. The germline V gene encodes CDR1 MNHEY and CDR2 SMNVEV (reference sequence). V was pared by 3 bases and J by 6 bases, with 10 bases of the junction left unmatched. The CDR3 loop spans 15 amino acids. Here the CDR3 reads CASSFSLQGYNGYTF. CDR3 DNA sequence: TGTGCCAGCAGTTTTTCTCTACAGGGGTATAATGGCTACACCTTC.

The chain has TRBV25-1 and TRBJ2-5, with D possibly matching TRBD2 (5 bases). The J call may not be correct, given that the DNA end is closer to TRBJ2-7. This CDR3 is 11 amino acids long. Germline-derived CDR1 and CDR2 are MGHDK and SYGVNS. CDR3 coding DNA: TGTGCCAGCAGTCCGGGGTACGAGCAGTACTTC. Protein: CASSPGYEQYF.

The chain employs TRBV7-2 and TRBJ2-7; D uncertain. Germline CDR1 SGHTA, CDR2 FQGNSA. The CDR3 is made up of 15 amino acids. The germline V and J ends were trimmed by 0 bases and 3 bases, with 12 bases remaining between them. DNA of the CDR3: TGTGCCAGCAGCTTAGCTAGAACGCGGAACTACGAGCAGTACTTC. Protein product: CASSLARTRNYEQYF.

This chain joins TRBV5-6 and TRBJ2-4, with 8 bases matching TRBD1. The CDR3 consists of 18 residues. Germline lookup yields CDR1 SGHDT and CDR2 YYEEEE. The trim removed 0 bases at V and 0 bases at J, leaving 8 bases unmatched. CDR3 DNA: TGTGCCAGCAGCTTGGTTGGGACAGGTGACCTAGCCAAAAACATTCAGTACTTC. As protein: CASSLVGTGDLAKNIQYF.

The rearrangement joins TRBV27 to TRBJ2-7; tentative D call: TRBD1 (5 bases). CDR1 MNHEY and CDR2 SMNVEV come from the germline V gene (reference sequence). This CDR3 region has 15 residues. The V end lost 7 bases, the J end lost 3 bases, and 19 bases lay between the germline ends. CDR3 protein: CASTPSGQGFYEQYF. CDR3 bases: TGTGCCAGCACCCCAAGTGGGCAGGGTTTCTACGAGCAGTACTTC.

This clone was counted a few times. The genes are TRBV9 and TRBJ2-2; TRBD2 matches at 8 bases. Trimming took 0 bases from V and 4 from J; bases not matched to a gene: 8. Germline-derived CDR1 and CDR2 are SGDLS and YYNGEE. The CDR3 runs to 17 residues. Written as DNA, the CDR3 is TGTGCCAGCAGCGTAGCGGGGGCGGGGGGCGGCACCGGGGAGCTGTTTTTT. Its translation is CASSVAGAGGGTGELFF.

This chain joins TRBV9 and TRBJ2-3; TRBD1 matches 8 bases. The germline V gene encodes CDR1 SGDLS and CDR2 YYNGEE. With 3 bases clipped from V and 5 bases from J, the junction kept 5 bases outside the gene matches. The CDR3 runs 14 residues. The CDR3 reads CASSERQGRDTQYF. CDR3 nucleotides: TGTGCCAGCAGCGAACGACAGGGGCGAGATACGCAGTATTTT.

As DNA, the CDR3 is TGCGCCAGCAGCCCAGGCAGGGCAGGGGCACGTGAAAAACTGTTTTTT. Its protein product is CASSPGRAGAREKLFF. The chain recombines TRBV4-1 with TRBJ1-4; a possible D gene is TRBD1 (6 bases). The CDR3 has 16 residues. Trimming took 4 bases from V and 7 from J, leaving 19 bases between them. The germline CDR1 and CDR2 sequences are MGHRA and YSYEKL.

The V call is TRBV19, the J call TRBJ1-1; D is unresolved. The CDR3 has 12 amino acids. Trimming removed 3 bases at V and 1 base at J, with 3 bases between. The germline CDR1 and CDR2 sequences are LNHDA and SQIVND (reference sequence). The CDR3, as DNA: TGTGCCAGTAGTATCCAGAACACTGAAGCTTTCTTT. Translated, it gives CASSIQNTEAFF. The full variable domain, completed using reference TRBV19 and TRBJ1-1, is DGGITQSPKYLFRKEGQNVTLSCEQNLNHDAMYWYRQDPGQGLRLIYYSQIVNDFQKGDIAEGYSVSREKKESFPLTVTSAQKNPTAFYLCASSIQNTEAFFGQGTRLTVV.

This clone was recorded a few times. The V and J genes are TRBV5-1 and TRBJ1-1, with D possibly being TRBD1 (5 bases). This CDR3 comprises 13 residues. V shed 3 bases and J shed 7 bases, with 13 bases lying between them. Germline assignment: CDR1 SGHRS and CDR2 YFSETQ. The CDR3: CASSSGGVNEAFF. The CDR3 bases are TGCGCCAGCAGCTCCGGAGGGGTGAATGAAGCTTTCTTT.

The rearrangement links TRBV4-1 to TRBJ2-1; 9 bases map to TRBD1. V shed 8 bases and J 3 bases; nucleotides not matched to a gene: 8. The CDR3 runs 15 residues. Germline CDR1 and CDR2: MGHRA and YSYEKL. The CDR3: CASRRGTGIYNEQFF. As DNA, the CDR3 is TGCGCCAGCCGCAGGGGGACAGGGATCTACAATGAGCAGTTCTTC.

This clone was counted a few times. This chain connects TRBV7-9 to TRBJ2-6; D is uncertain. V dropped 8 bases and J dropped 0 bases, with 8 bases sitting between them. This CDR3 comprises 14 residues. CDR1 and CDR2 (germline): SEHNR, FQNEAQ (reference sequence). The CDR3 loop reads CASEDFSGANVLTF. The CDR3 DNA is TGTGCCAGCGAGGATTTCTCTGGGGCCAACGTCCTGACTTTC.

This clone is judged medium-sized (0.01 to 0.1%). The V and J genes are TRBV29-1 and TRBJ2-5, with 9 bases aligning to TRBD1. Germline values: CDR1 SQVTM, CDR2 ANQGSEA. The ends lost 4 bases at V and 2 bases at J; junction bases unmatched: 2. The CDR3 extends over 13 amino acids. In DNA, the CDR3 is TGCAGCGTTGTGACAGGGGGGCAAGAGACCCAGTACTTC. The encoded protein is CSVVTGGQETQYF.

CDR3 sequence: CASSRLEGSYEQYF. The CDR3 bases are TGTGCCAGCAGCCGCCTTGAGGGTTCCTACGAGCAGTACTTC. This rearrangement joins TRBV5-8 to TRBJ2-7, with D maybe TRBD2 (5 bases). The CDR3 sequence is 14 residues long. CDR1 SGHTS and CDR2 YDEGEE come from the germline V gene. Trimming shortened V by 4 bases and J by 1 base, and 12 bases separated the two germline ends.

The chain is built from TRBV7-2 and TRBJ1-2; 7 nucleotides align to TRBD1. After removal of 3 bases from V and 2 bases from J, the junction contained 3 bases not matched to a gene. The CDR3 spans 14 residues. Germline assignment: CDR1 SGHTA and CDR2 FQGNSA. The CDR3 region has the DNA TGTGCCAGCAGCTTCGTCAGGGGGAACTATGGCTACACCTTC. This translates into CASSFVRGNYGYTF.

This chain links TRBV10-3 with TRBJ2-1, with D possibly being TRBD1 (5 bases). The CDR3 is 12 amino acids. V lost 4 bases and J lost 8, with 9 bases in between. The germline gives CDR1 ENHRY, CDR2 SYGVKD. The CDR3 DNA follows: TGTGCCATCAGTGGGGCAGGGCATGAGCAGTTCTTC. Its protein product is CAISGAGHEQFF.

This sequence joins TRBV9 and TRBJ1-5; D not resolved. V lost 3 bases and J lost 4, with 8 bases in between. CDR1 is SGDLS and CDR2 is YYNGEE in the germline V gene. The CDR3 covers 13 residues. The CDR3, as DNA: TGTGCCAGCAGCGGCCTAGGAAATCAGCCCCAGCATTTT. As protein: CASSGLGNQPQHF. The full variable domain, in which reference TRBV9 and TRBJ1-5 provide the parts outside the CDR3, is DSGVTQTPKHLITATGQRVTLRCSPRSGDLSVYWYQQSLDQGLQFLIQYYNGEERAKGNILERFSAQQFPDLHSELNLSSLELGDSALYFCASSGLGNQPQHFGDGTRLSIL.

This clone was seen more than once but under ten times. The V call is TRBV28, the J call TRBJ2-1, with D unresolved. The CDR3 consists of 12 residues. Between the trimmed V and J ends, which lost 8 bases and 8 bases, there was a span of 13 bases. Germline V gene lookup returns CDR1 MDHEN and CDR2 SYDVKM. CDR3: CASPLTPHEQFF. The CDR3 DNA reads TGTGCCAGCCCACTTACCCCCCATGAGCAGTTCTTC.

The rearrangement joins TRBV29-1 to TRBJ2-7, with D possibly being TRBD2 (5 bases). This CDR3 is built from 11 residues. Looked up from germline, CDR1 is SQVTM and CDR2 is ANQGSEA. Trimming pared 4 bases from V and 2 bases from J, leaving 6 bases between. CDR3 coding DNA: TGCAGCGTTGGGGAGCCCTACGAGCAGTACTTC. It translates to CSVGEPYEQYF.

This clone has just one count. This chain joins TRBV7-2 and TRBJ2-4, with 7 bases aligning to TRBD2. J was trimmed by 0 bases and V by 3 bases; bases with no gene match: 8. This CDR3 contains 17 residues. Germline CDR1 and CDR2: SGHTA and FQGNSA. This CDR3 reads CASSFTWREPAKNIQYF. CDR3 in DNA: TGTGCCAGCAGCTTTACGTGGCGGGAGCCAGCCAAAAACATTCAGTACTTC.

The J gene is TRBJ1-1, the V gene TRBV6-4, with a tentative D call TRBD1 (6 bases). CDR3 size: 14 residues. Trimming removed 4 bases at V and 4 bases at J, with 13 bases between. Germline V gene sequence: CDR1 MRHNA, CDR2 SNTAGT. The CDR3 coding sequence is TGTGCCAGCAGTGGTGACAGGACCTCCACTGAAGCTTTCTTT. Translation gives CASSGDRTSTEAFF.

The count of this clone is one. The V and J genes are TRBV10-3 and TRBJ2-5, with TRBD2 as a possible D gene (7 bases). Germline CDR1 is ENHRY and CDR2 is SYGVKD. The CDR3 has 13 amino acids. V lost 8 bases to trimming and J lost 0 bases, with 10 bases between them. The CDR3 loop is CAIAGGHQETQYF. CDR3 sequence (DNA): TGTGCCATCGCCGGGGGGCACCAAGAGACCCAGTACTTC.

The chain employs TRBV30 and TRBJ2-2; possibly TRBD2 for D (5 bases). Deletions cut 2 bases from V and 2 bases from J, with 9 bases between. This CDR3 contains 14 residues. Germline CDR1 GTSNPN, CDR2 SVGIG (reference sequence). DNA for the CDR3: TGTGCCTGGAGTCTTACTAGAAACACCGGGGAGCTGTTTTTT. The encoded protein is CAWSLTRNTGELFF.

V gene TRBV7-2 combines with J gene TRBJ2-7, with D possibly being TRBD1 (5 bases). This CDR3 is 14 amino acids long. From germline, CDR1 is SGHTA and CDR2 FQGNSA. Trimming stripped 1 base from V and 6 bases from J, with 13 bases between. The CDR3 loop reads CASSLGGSLFEQYF. CDR3 coding DNA: TGTGCCAGCAGCTTAGGGGGCTCCCTCTTCGAGCAGTACTTC.

CDR3 residues: CASSLAVDRGDLSEQYF. CDR3 nucleotide sequence: TGTGCCAGCAGCTTAGCCGTAGACAGGGGGGATCTGTCCGAGCAGTACTTC. This chain connects TRBV7-8 to TRBJ2-7; TRBD1 aligns across 9 bases. Per germline, CDR1 SGHVS and CDR2 FQNEAQ. With 0 bases clipped from V and 6 bases from J, the junction kept 12 bases outside the gene matches. This CDR3 has 17 residues.

The CDR3 spells CASGSRTGTLSYEQYF. The CDR3 DNA reads as TGTGCCAGCGGCTCCCGGACAGGGACTCTTTCCTACGAGCAGTACTTC. The chain links TRBV7-2 to TRBJ2-7; TRBD1 matches 8 bases. From germline, CDR1 is SGHTA and CDR2 FQGNSA. After removal of 8 bases from V and 1 base from J, the junction contained 13 bases not matched to a gene. There are 16 residues in the CDR3.

This clone was counted a few times. J is TRBJ2-7 and V is TRBV19, with 8 nucleotides matching TRBD1. Unmatched junction bases numbered 23, after V lost 5 bases and J lost 2 bases. CDR1 is LNHDA, CDR2 SQIVND, per germline (reference sequence). CDR3 length equals 20 residues. Here the CDR3 DNA reads TGTGCCAGTAGTCAACAAGCCGGGACAGGCCCGGCCCCGGGGCCCTACGAGCAGTACTTC. This translates into CASSQQAGTGPAPGPYEQYF.

This clone appeared a single time. The chain is built from TRBV18 and TRBJ2-3; TRBD2 matches 7 bases. This CDR3 has 14 residues. V was clipped by 6 bases and J by 1 base; unmatched bases: 4. Germline V gives CDR1 KGHSH, CDR2 LQKENI. The CDR3 sequence is CASSRGGGTDTQYF. Here the CDR3 DNA reads TGTGCCAGCTCCCGGGGAGGGGGCACAGATACGCAGTATTTT.